A single sample gave rise to the 2 T cell receptor beta chains below, sequenced in a study of control samples from healthy donors and cancer patients (dated by TCRdb to 2019 to 2021). The protocol used for the library was the immunoSEQ multiplex PCR assay. TCRdb stores this immuneACCESS table with in-frame sequences only. Part of the clones is absent; in the studies checked, under half of the shortfall reflects unresolved V genes, and no reason is known for the rest. The sample includes 100,000 to 120,000 clones, with approximately 83% observed a single time. About 12% of the sample rests with the top ten. Specimen: blood. These receptors were taken from a woman aged 45-65 years in good health.

The chain recombines TRBV2 with TRBJ1-1; 7 nucleotides agree with TRBD1. Germline V CDR1 and CDR2: SNHLY, FYNNEI. This CDR3 comprises 13 residues. Trimming cost V 6 bases and J 8 bases; bases outside gene matches: 9. In DNA, the CDR3 is TGTGCCAGCAGCCGTTTTAGGGGGCGAGAAGCTTTCTTT. Amino acid sequence: CASSRFRGREAFF.

The CDR3 bases are TGTGCCAGCAGCTTAGTCTCCGGGACGCCCTATGAAAAACTGTTTTTT. Translating gives CASSLVSGTPYEKLFF. This sequence joins TRBV7-9 and TRBJ1-4; possible D gene TRBD1, 5 bases. The germline V gene encodes CDR1 SEHNR and CDR2 FQNEAQ (reference sequence). CDR3 size: 16 residues. V was pared by 1 base and J by 6 bases, with 15 bases between.